Included here is one T cell receptor (beta chain) sequence, with context. Its antigen is undetermined. The record originates from a study of tumor-infiltrating lymphocytes in localized non-small cell lung cancer. As for the study in general: Tumor tissue and non-adjacent uninvolved lung came from each patient.

Measured with immunoSEQ multiplex PCR; TCRdb has only the in-frame clones, and not every one. Seen here are roughly 9,000 clones, approximately 78% observed once, and the top ten hold roughly 10%. Study results and limitations: Recurrence-free survival showed no association with tumor T-cell fraction.

CDR3 length: 12 amino acids. The V end was cut by 5 bases, the J end by 4 bases, with 11 bases between. Germline values: CDR1 GTSNPN, CDR2 SVGIG (reference sequence). The receptor comes from a human donor with non-small cell lung cancer. Sample: lung tumor tissue. The chain employs TRBV30 and TRBJ1-2; no clear D gene. In DNA, the CDR3 is TGTGCCTGGGGCGAGGAGAGCTATGGCTACACCTTC. This sequence encodes CAWGEESYGYTF.